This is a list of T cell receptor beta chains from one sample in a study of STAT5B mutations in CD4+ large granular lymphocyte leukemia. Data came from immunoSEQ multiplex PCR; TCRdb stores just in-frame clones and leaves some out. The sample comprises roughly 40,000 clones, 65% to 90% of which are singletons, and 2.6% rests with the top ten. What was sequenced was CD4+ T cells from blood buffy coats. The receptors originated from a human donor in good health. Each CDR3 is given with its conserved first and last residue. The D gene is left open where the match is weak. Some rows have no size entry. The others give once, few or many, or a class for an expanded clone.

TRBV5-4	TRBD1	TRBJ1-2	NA	CASSSGTANYGYTF	TGTGCCAGCAGCTCAGGGACAGCTAACTATGGCTACACCTTC
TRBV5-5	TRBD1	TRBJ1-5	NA	CASSLDRGNQPQHF	TGTGCCAGCAGCCTAGACAGGGGCAATCAGCCCCAGCATTTT
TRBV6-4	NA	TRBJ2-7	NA	CALSKRSYEQYF	TGTGCCCTTAGCAAACGCTCCTACGAGCAGTACTTC
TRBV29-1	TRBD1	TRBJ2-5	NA	CSAGTGGLETQYF	TGCAGCGCCGGGACAGGGGGATTAGAGACCCAGTACTTC
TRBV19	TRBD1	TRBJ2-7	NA	CASSVEQGAGYEQYF	TGTGCCAGTAGTGTCGAACAGGGGGCGGGGTACGAGCAGTACTTC
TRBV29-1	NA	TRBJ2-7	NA	CSVGWSSYEQYF	TGCAGCGTTGGTTGGTCCTCCTACGAGCAGTACTTC
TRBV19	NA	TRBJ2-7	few	CASSIADSLSYEQYF	TGTGCCAGTAGTATAGCGGACTCCCTTAGCTACGAGCAGTACTTC
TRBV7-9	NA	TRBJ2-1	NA	CASSFGGAAYNEQFF	TGTGCCAGCAGCTTTGGGGGGGCGGCATACAATGAGCAGTTCTTC
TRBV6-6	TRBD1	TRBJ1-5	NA	CASSDRGYNQPQHF	TGTGCCAGCAGTGACAGGGGTTACAATCAGCCCCAGCATTTT
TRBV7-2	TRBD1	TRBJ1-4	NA	CASSRQGGEKLFF	TGTGCCAGCAGCCGACAGGGCGGTGAAAAACTGTTTTTT
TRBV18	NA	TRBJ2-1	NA	CASSPTWSRGEFF	TGTGCCAGCTCACCGACGTGGTCCCGGGGTGAGTTCTTC
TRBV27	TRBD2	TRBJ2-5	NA	CASSSQREETQYF	TGTGCCAGCAGTTCGCAGCGGGAGGAGACCCAGTACTTC
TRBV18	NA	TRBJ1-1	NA	CASSRGTLNTEAFF	TGTGCCAGCTCACGGGGAACTCTGAACACTGAAGCTTTCTTT
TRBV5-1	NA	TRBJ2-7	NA	CASSLQTGTYEQYF	TGCGCCAGCAGCTTGCAGACAGGTACCTACGAGCAGTACTTC
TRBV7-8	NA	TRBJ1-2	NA	CASSLVGPGRPNYGYTF	TGTGCCAGCAGCTTAGTGGGACCCGGAAGGCCTAACTATGGCTACACCTTC
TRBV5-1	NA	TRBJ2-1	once	CASSLPAVRQGEDNEQFF	TGCGCCAGCAGCCTACCCGCTGTTAGGCAGGGAGAAGACAATGAGCAGTTCTTC
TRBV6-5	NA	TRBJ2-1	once	CASSTIAVNEQFF	TGTGCCAGCAGCACGATAGCGGTCAATGAGCAGTTCTTC
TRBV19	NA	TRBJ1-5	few	CASSIGGRSNQPQHF	TGTGCCAGTAGTATAGGGGGGCGAAGCAATCAGCCCCAGCATTTT
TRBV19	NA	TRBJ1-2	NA	CASSIRRLDGYTF	TGTGCCAGTAGTATCCGGCGACTGGATGGCTACACCTTC
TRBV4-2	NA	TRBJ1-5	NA	CASSQDTRVGNQPQHF	TGTGCCAGCAGCCAAGATACCAGGGTAGGAAATCAGCCCCAGCATTTT
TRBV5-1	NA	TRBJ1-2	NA	CASSLEGLDGYTF	TGCGCCAGCAGCTTGGAGGGACTGGATGGCTACACCTTC
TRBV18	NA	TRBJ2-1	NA	CASSPTPDGFNEQFF	TGTGCCAGCTCACCGACCCCTGACGGCTTCAATGAGCAGTTCTTC
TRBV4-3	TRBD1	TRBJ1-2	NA	CASSQGTGRNYGYTF	TGCGCCAGCAGCCAGGGGACAGGTCGAAACTATGGCTACACCTTC
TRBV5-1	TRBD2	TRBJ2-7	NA	CASSMILAGGPYEQYF	TGCGCCAGCAGCATGATTCTAGCGGGAGGGCCCTACGAGCAGTACTTC
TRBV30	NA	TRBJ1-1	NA	CAWSVWQNTEAFF	TGTGCCTGGAGTGTATGGCAGAACACTGAAGCTTTCTTT
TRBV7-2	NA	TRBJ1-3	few	CASRPDGSGNTIYF	TGTGCCAGCAGACCGGACGGCTCTGGAAACACCATATATTTT
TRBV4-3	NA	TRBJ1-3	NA	CASSQDGNLGNTIYF	TGCGCCAGCAGCCAAGATGGGAACCTCGGGAACACCATATATTTT
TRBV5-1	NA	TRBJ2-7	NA	CASSLGSGSSYEQYF	TGCGCCAGCAGCTTGGGTAGCGGTTCGTCCTACGAGCAGTACTTC
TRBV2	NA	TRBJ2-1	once	CASRDNEQFF	TGTGCCAGCAGAGACAATGAGCAGTTCTTC
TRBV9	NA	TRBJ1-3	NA	CASSVGGGSNTIYF	TGTGCCAGCAGCGTAGGGGGGGGGTCGAACACCATATATTTT
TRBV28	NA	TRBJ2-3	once	CASSLIRVSTDTQYF	TGTGCCAGCAGTTTAATCAGGGTATCGACAGATACGCAGTATTTT
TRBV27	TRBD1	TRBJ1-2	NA	CASSPRTGFGYTF	TGTGCCAGCAGTCCTAGGACAGGTTTTGGCTACACCTTC
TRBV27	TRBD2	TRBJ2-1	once	CASSPYGWTSGRRNEQFF	TGTGCCAGCAGTCCCTATGGATGGACTAGCGGGAGAAGGAATGAGCAGTTCTTC
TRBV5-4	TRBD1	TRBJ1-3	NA	CASSPGTGFGNTIYF	TGTGCCAGCAGCCCGGGGACAGGGTTCGGAAACACCATATATTTT
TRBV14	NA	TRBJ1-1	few	CASSHNQFDREAFF	TGTGCCAGCAGCCATAATCAGTTTGACAGAGAAGCTTTCTTT
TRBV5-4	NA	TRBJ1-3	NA	CASSLEQSGNTIYF	TGTGCCAGCAGCTTGGAACAGTCTGGAAACACCATATATTTT
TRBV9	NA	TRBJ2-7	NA	CASSVFPGGYEQYF	TGTGCCAGCAGCGTATTCCCAGGGGGGTACGAGCAGTACTTC
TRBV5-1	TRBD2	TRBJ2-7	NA	CASSSAGKVNEQYF	TGCGCCAGCAGCTCAGCGGGAAAGGTCAACGAGCAGTACTTC